The TCR beta chain under discussion was sequenced for a study of T cell responses to AZD1222 COVID-19 vaccine. The study's findings and limits: Reportedly, nearly half of unique spike TCRs recognized epitopes outside B.1.351/B.1.1.7 mutations. Baseline seropositives among AZD1222 recipients totaled only 5 to 7. All repertoire sampling was performed exclusively after the peak T cell response. Once two AZD1222 doses were given, Spike-specific TCR breadth and depth went up.

Regarding this clone: Its target is unknown.

TCRdb's copy holds only in-frame clones and misses some; the assay was immunoSEQ multiplex PCR. The sample holds nearly 90,000 clones, about 88% seen once. The CDR3 has 13 amino acids. V was clipped by 4 bases and J by 2 bases, with 9 bases between them. CDR1 SGHTA and CDR2 FQGNSA come from the germline V gene. The chain recombines TRBV7-2 with TRBJ2-7, with D maybe TRBD2 (7 bases). The receptor was derived from an adult who received the AZD1222 COVID-19 vaccine. This sample comprised peripheral blood, obtained 28 days after the second AZD1222 dose. The CDR3 reads CASSWGGAYEQYF. As DNA, the CDR3 is TGTGCCAGCAGCTGGGGGGGCGCCTACGAGCAGTACTTC. The variable domain in full, with the rest retrieved from reference TRBV7-2 and TRBJ2-7, is GAGVSQSPSNKVTEKGKDVELRCDPISGHTALYWYRQSLGQGLEFLIYFQGNSAPDKSGLPSDRFSAERTGGSVSTLTIQRTQQEDSAVYLCASSWGGAYEQYFGPGTRLTVT.